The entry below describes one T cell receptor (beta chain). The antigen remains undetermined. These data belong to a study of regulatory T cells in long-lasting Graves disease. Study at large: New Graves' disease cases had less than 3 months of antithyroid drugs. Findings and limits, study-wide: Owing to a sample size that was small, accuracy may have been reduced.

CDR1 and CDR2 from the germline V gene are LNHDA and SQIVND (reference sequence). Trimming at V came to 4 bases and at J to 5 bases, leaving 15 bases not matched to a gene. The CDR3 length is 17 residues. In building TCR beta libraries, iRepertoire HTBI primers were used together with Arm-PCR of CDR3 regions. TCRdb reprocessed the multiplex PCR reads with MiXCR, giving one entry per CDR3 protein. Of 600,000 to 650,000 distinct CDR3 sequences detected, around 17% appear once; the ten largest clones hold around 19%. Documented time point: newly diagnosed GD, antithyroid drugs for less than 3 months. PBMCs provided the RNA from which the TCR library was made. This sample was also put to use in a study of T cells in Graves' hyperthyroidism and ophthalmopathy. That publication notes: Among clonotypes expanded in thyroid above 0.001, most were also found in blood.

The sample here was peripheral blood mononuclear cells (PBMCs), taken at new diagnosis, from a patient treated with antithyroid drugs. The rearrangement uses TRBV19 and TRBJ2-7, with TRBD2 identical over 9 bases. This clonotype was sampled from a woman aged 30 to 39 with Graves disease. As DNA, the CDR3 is TGTGCCAGTAGTAAATATTACGGCGGGAGGGAGTTTGACGAGCAGTACTTC. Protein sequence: CASSKYYGGREFDEQYF.